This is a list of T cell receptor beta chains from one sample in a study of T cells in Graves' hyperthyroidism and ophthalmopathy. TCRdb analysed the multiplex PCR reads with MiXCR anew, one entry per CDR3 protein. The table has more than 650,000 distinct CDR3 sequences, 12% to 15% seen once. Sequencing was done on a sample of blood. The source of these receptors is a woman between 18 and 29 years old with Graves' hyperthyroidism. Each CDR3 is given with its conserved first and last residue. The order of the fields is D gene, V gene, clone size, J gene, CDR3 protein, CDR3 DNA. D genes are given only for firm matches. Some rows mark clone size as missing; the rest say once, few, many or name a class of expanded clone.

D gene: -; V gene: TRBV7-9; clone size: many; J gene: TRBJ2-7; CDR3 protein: CASSLGIPEQYF; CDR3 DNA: TGTGCCAGCAGCTTAGGTATTCCCGAGCAGTACTTC
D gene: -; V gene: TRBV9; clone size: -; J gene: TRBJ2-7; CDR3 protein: CASGGPSSYEQYF; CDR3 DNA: TGTGCCAGCGGAGGGCCGAGCTCCTACGAGCAGTACTTC
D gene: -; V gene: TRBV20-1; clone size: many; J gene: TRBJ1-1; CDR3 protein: CSAREPGHQYTEAFF; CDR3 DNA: TGCAGTGCTAGGGAACCGGGACACCAATACACTGAAGCTTTCTTT
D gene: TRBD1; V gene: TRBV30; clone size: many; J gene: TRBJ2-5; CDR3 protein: CASPGQQETQYF; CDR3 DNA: TGTGCATCACCGGGACAGCAAGAGACCCAGTACTTC
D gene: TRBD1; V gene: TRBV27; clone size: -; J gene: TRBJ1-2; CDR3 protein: CASSLFPLQGNYGYTF; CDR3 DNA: TGTGCCAGCAGTTTATTCCCCTTACAGGGGAACTATGGCTACACCTTC
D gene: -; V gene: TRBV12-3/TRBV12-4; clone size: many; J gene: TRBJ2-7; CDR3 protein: CASSLGYGVGYEQYF; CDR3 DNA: TGTGCCAGCAGTTTAGGTTATGGGGTAGGATACGAGCAGTACTTC
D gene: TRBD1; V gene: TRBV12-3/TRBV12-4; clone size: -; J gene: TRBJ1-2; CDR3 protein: CASSPGGAYYGYTF; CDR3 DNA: TGTGCCAGCAGCCCAGGGGGCGCTTACTATGGCTACACCTTC
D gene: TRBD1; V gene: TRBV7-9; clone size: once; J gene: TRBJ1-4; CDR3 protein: CASSLARRGLAPEEKLFF; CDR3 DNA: TGTGCCAGCAGCTTAGCCCGCAGGGGGCTAGCCCCGGAAGAAAAACTGTTTTTT
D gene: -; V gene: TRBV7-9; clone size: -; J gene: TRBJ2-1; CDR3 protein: CASSLKLGIFYNEQFF; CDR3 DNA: TGTGCCAGCAGCTTAAAACTAGGGATTTTTTACAATGAGCAGTTCTTC
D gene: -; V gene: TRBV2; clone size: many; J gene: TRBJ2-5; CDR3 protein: CASRAEKVRQETQYF; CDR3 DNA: TGTGCCAGCAGGGCTGAAAAGGTCAGGCAAGAGACCCAGTACTTC
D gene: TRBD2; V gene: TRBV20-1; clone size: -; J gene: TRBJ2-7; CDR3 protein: CSATGLAATEQYF; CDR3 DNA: TGCAGCGCTACCGGACTAGCGGCAACCGAGCAGTACTTC
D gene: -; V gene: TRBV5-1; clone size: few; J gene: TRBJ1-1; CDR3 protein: CASSLTAIMNTEAFF; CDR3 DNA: TGCGCCAGCAGCTTAACAGCTATCATGAACACTGAAGCTTTCTTT
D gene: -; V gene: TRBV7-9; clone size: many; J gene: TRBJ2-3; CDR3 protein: CASSRNTDTQYF; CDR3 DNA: TGTGCCAGCAGCCGGAACACAGATACGCAGTATTTT
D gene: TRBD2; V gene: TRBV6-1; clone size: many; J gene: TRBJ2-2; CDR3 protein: CASSQGLAGGTGELFF; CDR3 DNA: TGTGCCAGCAGCCAAGGACTAGCGGGAGGTACCGGGGAGCTGTTTTTT